This T cell receptor beta chain was observed in a study of post-analysis software for immune sequencing data. For the study at large: Included courses were relapsing-remitting and secondary progressive multiple sclerosis; progressive-relapsing multiple sclerosis was also included. Study observations and caveats: Relative to controls, patients had about five TRBV segments at higher frequency, with TRBV5-6, TRBV5-1 and TRBV20-1 among these.

This clonotype is judged medium-sized. The target antigen is unknown. Unique molecular identifiers were carried by the TCR beta cDNA libraries. TCRdb reprocessed the PCR reads with MiXCR, giving one entry per CDR3 protein. Among over 300,000 distinct CDR3 sequences listed, around 33% were seen once. The V gene lost 2 bases and the J gene lost 0 bases, with 4 bases spanning the gap. The CDR3 is 13 amino acids. Germline V gives CDR1 SGDLS, CDR2 YYNGEE. The chain employs TRBV9 and TRBJ2-3; D is ambiguous. Input material: blood. The source is a girl between 10 and 17 years old with multiple sclerosis. CDR3 loop: CASSVTSTDTQYF. The CDR3, as DNA: TGTGCCAGCAGCGTGACTAGCACAGATACGCAGTATTTT.